These T cell receptor beta chains were read from a single sample in a study of blood T cell repertoires in COVID-19. Assay: immunoSEQ multiplex PCR; the TCRdb copy retains only in-frame clones and omits some. The table records about 170,000 clones, about four fifths of them present only once. Sequenced input: peripheral blood. Receptors were obtained from a woman aged 70-85 years who had recovered from COVID-19. Both conserved end residues are part of each CDR3. A D gene is named only where the DNA matches it firmly. The size entry is marked missing in some rows and otherwise reads once, few, many or a size class.

cdr3_aa: CASAAGGQNNEQFF
cdr3_nt: TGTGCCAGCGCGGCGGGAGGCCAAAACAATGAGCAGTTCTTC
clone_size: .
d_call: TRBD2
j_call: TRBJ2-1
v_call: TRBV11-3

cdr3_aa: CASSSIGTALKAFF
cdr3_nt: TGTGCCAGCAGTTCCATCGGGACAGCTCTGAAGGCTTTCTTT
clone_size: .
d_call: TRBD1
j_call: TRBJ1-1
v_call: TRBV27

cdr3_aa: CASRFQGAAGNTIYF
cdr3_nt: TGTGCCAGCAGATTTCAGGGGGCGGCGGGAAACACCATATATTTT
clone_size: few
d_call: TRBD1
j_call: TRBJ1-3
v_call: TRBV28

cdr3_aa: CASSQERSGGRYEQYF
cdr3_nt: TGCGCCAGCAGCCAAGAGAGGTCAGGGGGCCGGTACGAGCAGTACTTC
clone_size: .
d_call: TRBD1
j_call: TRBJ2-7
v_call: TRBV4-1

cdr3_aa: CASSLARQGSYGYTF
cdr3_nt: TGTGCCAGCAGCTTGGCCCGACAGGGGAGCTATGGCTACACCTTC
clone_size: .
d_call: TRBD1
j_call: TRBJ1-2
v_call: TRBV5-4

cdr3_aa: CASSSSGGSYNEQFF
cdr3_nt: TGTGCCAGCAGCTCCAGCGGGGGAAGCTACAATGAGCAGTTCTTC
clone_size: .
d_call: TRBD2
j_call: TRBJ2-1
v_call: TRBV5-6

cdr3_aa: CASRKMTGDGDTQYF
cdr3_nt: TGTGCCAGCAGAAAGATGACAGGGGATGGAGATACGCAGTATTTT
clone_size: .
d_call: TRBD1
j_call: TRBJ2-3
v_call: TRBV6-5

cdr3_aa: CAWNLGYGSGDTQYF
cdr3_nt: TGTGCCTGGAACCTCGGGTACGGCTCGGGGGATACGCAGTATTTT
clone_size: .
d_call: .
j_call: TRBJ2-3
v_call: TRBV30

cdr3_aa: CASSYTDRARDGYTF
cdr3_nt: TGTGCCAGCAGTTACACGGACAGGGCGCGGGATGGCTACACCTTC
clone_size: .
d_call: TRBD1
j_call: TRBJ1-2
v_call: TRBV6-5

cdr3_aa: CASSLAREGRATNEKLFF
cdr3_nt: TGCGCCAGCAGCTTGGCCAGGGAGGGTCGGGCAACTAATGAAAAACTGTTTTTT
clone_size: .
d_call: .
j_call: TRBJ1-4
v_call: TRBV5-1

cdr3_aa: CASSQATGGYEQYF
cdr3_nt: TGCGCCAGCAGCCAGGCGACAGGGGGCTACGAGCAGTACTTC
clone_size: few
d_call: TRBD1
j_call: TRBJ2-7
v_call: TRBV4-1

cdr3_aa: CSASRGWNTEAFF
cdr3_nt: TGCAGTGCTAGTCGGGGGTGGAACACTGAAGCTTTCTTT
clone_size: .
d_call: .
j_call: TRBJ1-1
v_call: TRBV20-1

cdr3_aa: CATSDFGSEEKLFF
cdr3_nt: TGTGCCACCAGTGATTTCGGATCGGAGGAAAAACTGTTTTTT
clone_size: once
d_call: .
j_call: TRBJ1-4
v_call: TRBV24-1

cdr3_aa: CASSPGQGIGQYF
cdr3_nt: TGTGCCAGCAGCCCGGGACAGGGTATTGGGCAGTACTTC
clone_size: .
d_call: TRBD1
j_call: TRBJ2-7
v_call: TRBV5-6

cdr3_aa: CATSTQGLDNQPQHF
cdr3_nt: TGTGCCACCTCAACACAGGGGCTCGACAATCAGCCCCAGCATTTT
clone_size: few
d_call: TRBD1
j_call: TRBJ1-5
v_call: TRBV19

cdr3_aa: CASSPGEKTQYF
cdr3_nt: TGTGCCAGCTCACCAGGGGAGAAGACCCAGTACTTC
clone_size: .
d_call: .
j_call: TRBJ2-5
v_call: TRBV18

cdr3_aa: CASNQGPNSPLHF
cdr3_nt: TGCGCCAGTAACCAGGGCCCGAATTCACCCCTCCACTTT
clone_size: .
d_call: .
j_call: TRBJ1-6
v_call: TRBV10-1

cdr3_aa: CASSRGDRVSYGYTF
cdr3_nt: TGTGCCAGCAGCAGGGGGGACAGGGTGAGCTACGGCTACACCTTC
clone_size: .
d_call: TRBD1
j_call: TRBJ1-2
v_call: TRBV3-1/TRBV3-2

cdr3_aa: CASTGGGLEAFF
cdr3_nt: TGTGCCAGCACGGGAGGGGGACTCGAAGCTTTCTTT
clone_size: once
d_call: .
j_call: TRBJ1-1
v_call: TRBV18

cdr3_aa: CASSPPMGQYNEQFF
cdr3_nt: TGTGCCAGCTCACCACCTATGGGCCAGTACAATGAGCAGTTCTTC
clone_size: .
d_call: .
j_call: TRBJ2-1
v_call: TRBV18

cdr3_aa: CAWSVSRTGGGPYTF
cdr3_nt: TGTGCCTGGAGTGTTTCCCGCACAGGGGGGGGCCCATACACCTTC
clone_size: .
d_call: TRBD1
j_call: TRBJ1-2
v_call: TRBV30

cdr3_aa: CASSVGGPSEQYF
cdr3_nt: TGTGCCAGCAGCGTAGGGGGGCCCTCCGAGCAGTACTTC
clone_size: .
d_call: .
j_call: TRBJ2-7
v_call: TRBV9

cdr3_aa: CASSSGTGKIDEQYF
cdr3_nt: TGTGCCAGCAGCTCCGGGACAGGGAAGATTGACGAGCAGTACTTC
clone_size: .
d_call: TRBD1
j_call: TRBJ2-7
v_call: TRBV5-6

cdr3_aa: CASSVPSEAGELFF
cdr3_nt: TGTGCCAGCAGTGTTCCTAGCGAGGCCGGGGAGCTGTTTTTT
clone_size: .
d_call: .
j_call: TRBJ2-2
v_call: TRBV2

cdr3_aa: CASSLPGLAGTDTQYF
cdr3_nt: TGCGCCAGCAGCTTGCCCGGACTAGCAGGCACAGATACGCAGTATTTT
clone_size: .
d_call: TRBD2
j_call: TRBJ2-3
v_call: TRBV5-1

cdr3_aa: CASRGAGGNQPQHF
cdr3_nt: TGTGCCAGCAGGGGGGCCGGTGGCAATCAGCCCCAGCATTTT
clone_size: .
d_call: .
j_call: TRBJ1-5
v_call: TRBV6-5

cdr3_aa: CASIGPLTEAFF
cdr3_nt: TGTGCCAGCATTGGGCCCCTGACTGAAGCTTTCTTT
clone_size: .
d_call: .
j_call: TRBJ1-1
v_call: TRBV27

cdr3_aa: CATSDFLGQGSSYNEQFF
cdr3_nt: TGTGCCACCAGTGATTTCCTTGGACAGGGGAGCTCCTACAATGAGCAGTTCTTC
clone_size: .
d_call: TRBD1
j_call: TRBJ2-1
v_call: TRBV24-1